This is a list of T cell receptor beta chains from one sample in a study of shared clonotypes between healthy human individuals. TCRdb's copy holds only in-frame clones and misses some; the assay was immunoSEQ multiplex PCR. This sample carries around 500,000 clones, 65% to 80% of them seen once, and the ten largest clones take approximately 12%. The sample comprised PBMCs. These receptors came from a woman aged 35 to 49 in good health. Some clones in this sample may be carry-over from other donors' samples. CDR3s include the opening cysteine and the closing phenylalanine or tryptophan. The D gene is left open where the match is weak. The size field is filled for only some rows; it gives once, few, many or a size class.

J	V	size	D	DNA	CDR3
TRBJ2-7	TRBV9	-	-	TGTGCCAGCAGCGTAGGAGGGGACCCCTACGAGCAGTACTTC	CASSVGGDPYEQYF
TRBJ2-2	TRBV5-4	-	TRBD1	TGTGCCAGCAGCTTGGCCGGGACAGGGATGTCCGGGGAGCTGTTTTTT	CASSLAGTGMSGELFF
TRBJ2-3	TRBV6-4	-	-	TGTGCCAGCAGTGAATCGGGCACAGATACGCAGTATTTT	CASSESGTDTQYF
TRBJ1-4	TRBV28	once	-	TGTGCCAGCAGTTTCCCGGGGCGGGCTAATGAAAAACTGTTTTTT	CASSFPGRANEKLFF
TRBJ2-1	TRBV7-8	-	-	TGTGCCAGCAGCTTAGCGGAAGGCATGGGTACCTACAATGAGCAGTTCTTC	CASSLAEGMGTYNEQFF
TRBJ1-1	TRBV30	-	-	TGTGCCTGCCAAATGACTGAAGCTTTCTTT	CACQMTEAFF
TRBJ2-1	TRBV28	-	TRBD2	TGTGCCAGCAGTTTTTCTAGCGGGAGCTACAATGAGCAGTTCTTC	CASSFSSGSYNEQFF
TRBJ1-5	TRBV2	-	TRBD1	TGTGCCAGCAGGAAAGGGGGACAGTATAGCAATCAGCCCCAGCATTTT	CASRKGGQYSNQPQHF
TRBJ2-2	TRBV6-4	-	-	TGTGCCAGCAGTGACAGATCCTCCCGAGTTAACACCGGGGAGCTGTTTTTT	CASSDRSSRVNTGELFF
TRBJ2-1	TRBV12-5	-	-	TGTGCTAGTGGCAGCGGTGGGCTTTACAATGAGCAGTTCTTC	CASGSGGLYNEQFF
TRBJ1-1	TRBV7-2	-	TRBD1	TGTGCCAGCAGCTTAGCGGTTGGGGGGACAGGGAACACTGAAGCTTTCTTT	CASSLAVGGTGNTEAFF
TRBJ1-1	TRBV5-5	-	-	TGTGCCAGCAGCTTGGAGTGGCCGCTAGCTTTCTTT	CASSLEWPLAFF
TRBJ1-2	TRBV5-1	-	TRBD1	TGCGCCAGCAAAAACGAGGGACAGGGGGTCTATGGCTACACCTTC	CASKNEGQGVYGYTF
TRBJ1-5	TRBV28	-	-	TGTGCCAGCAGTTTCCCCGGGGCAGGTTCGAGCCCCTATAGCAATCAGCCCCAGCATTTT	CASSFPGAGSSPYSNQPQHF
TRBJ1-2	TRBV28	-	-	TGTGCCAGCAGTCCACGGGGGGGGGCGGCCTATGGCTACACCTTC	CASSPRGGAAYGYTF
TRBJ2-5	TRBV21-1	few	-	TGTGCCAGCAGCAAAGCAAGGGGACTAGCGGCTACCTCAGAGACCCAGTACTTC	CASSKARGLAATSETQYF
TRBJ2-3	TRBV28	-	-	TGTGCCAGCAGTTTAAGGGCAGGGGGGTTGAAAGATACGCAGTATTTT	CASSLRAGGLKDTQYF
TRBJ2-3	TRBV6-4	-	TRBD1	TGTGCCAGCAGTTCACAGGGGGACTCCAGCACAGATACGCAGTATTTT	CASSSQGDSSTDTQYF
TRBJ2-7	TRBV7-8	-	-	TGTGCCAGCAGCTTTGCAGGACCCCCGAGGAGCTACGAGCAGTACTTC	CASSFAGPPRSYEQYF
TRBJ2-2	TRBV6-5	-	-	TGTGCCAGCACCCACGGGAACACCGGGGAGCTGTTTTTT	CASTHGNTGELFF
TRBJ2-1	TRBV7-2	few	-	TGTGCCAGCAGCCCCCGGAGGGATGAGCAGTTCTTC	CASSPRRDEQFF
TRBJ1-1	TRBV11-2	-	-	TGTGCCAGCAGCTTACCCGGGGTGTCGGGGGCGGGCACTGAAGCTTTCTTT	CASSLPGVSGAGTEAFF
TRBJ2-2	TRBV29-1	-	TRBD1	TGCAGCGTCCTCAAGACAGGGGCCGGGGAGCTGTTTTTT	CSVLKTGAGELFF
TRBJ2-3	TRBV5-4	-	TRBD2	TGTGCCAGCAGCTTAAAGACTAGCCTGTTCGCAGATACGCAGTATTTT	CASSLKTSLFADTQYF
TRBJ2-7	TRBV27	-	-	TGTGCCAGCCGGGTCGAGGGCCCCTACGAGCAGTACTTC	CASRVEGPYEQYF
TRBJ2-7	TRBV7-8	-	-	TGTGCCAGCAGACGATTGGACGGGTACGAGCAGTACTTC	CASRRLDGYEQYF
TRBJ1-2	TRBV28	-	-	TGTGCCAGCAGTTTGTTACAGGGATGGCAGAACTATGGCTACACCTTC	CASSLLQGWQNYGYTF
TRBJ2-7	TRBV5-1	-	-	TGCGCCAGCAGCTTGGGATTCGTTTCCTACGAGCAGTACTTC	CASSLGFVSYEQYF
TRBJ1-1	TRBV28	-	TRBD1	TGTGCCAGCAGTCCTCCTAGGACAGGGGTTACTGAAGCTTTCTTT	CASSPPRTGVTEAFF
TRBJ2-2	TRBV7-9	-	-	TGTGCCAGCAGATCCCACAAGGGGGAGCTGTTTTTT	CASRSHKGELFF
TRBJ1-1	TRBV19	few	-	TGTGCCAGTAGTATTGTCAGAATGACTGAAGCTTTCTTT	CASSIVRMTEAFF
TRBJ2-7	TRBV10-3	-	TRBD2	TGTGCCATCGCGGACCCAGCGGGACTAGCGGGCCCTCAAATCTCCTACGAGCAGTACTTC	CAIADPAGLAGPQISYEQYF
TRBJ1-1	TRBV15	-	TRBD1	TGTGCCACCAGCAGAGGACAGGGAGAGGTAGCTTTCTTT	CATSRGQGEVAFF
TRBJ1-2	TRBV28	-	TRBD1	TGTGCCAGCAGTCTCGGGACAGGGGTCTATGGCTACACCTTC	CASSLGTGVYGYTF
TRBJ2-1	TRBV5-1	-	-	TGCGCCAGCAGCGAGGGAGGGGGCTCCTACAATGAGCAGTTCTTC	CASSEGGGSYNEQFF